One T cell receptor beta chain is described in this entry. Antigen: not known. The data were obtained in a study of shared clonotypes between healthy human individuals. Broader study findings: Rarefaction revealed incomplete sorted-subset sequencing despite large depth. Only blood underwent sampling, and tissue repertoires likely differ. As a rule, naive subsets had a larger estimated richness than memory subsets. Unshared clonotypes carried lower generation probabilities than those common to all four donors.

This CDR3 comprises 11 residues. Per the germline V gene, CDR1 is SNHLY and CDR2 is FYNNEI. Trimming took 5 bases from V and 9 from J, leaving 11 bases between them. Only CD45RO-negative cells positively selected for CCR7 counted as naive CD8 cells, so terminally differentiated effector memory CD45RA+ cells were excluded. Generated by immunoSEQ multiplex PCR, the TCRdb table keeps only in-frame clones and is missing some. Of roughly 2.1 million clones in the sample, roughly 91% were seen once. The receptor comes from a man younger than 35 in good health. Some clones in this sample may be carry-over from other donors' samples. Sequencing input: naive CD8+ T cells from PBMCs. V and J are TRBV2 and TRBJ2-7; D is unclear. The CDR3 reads CASSSNLGQYF. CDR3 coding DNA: TGTGCCAGCAGTTCAAATTTAGGGCAGTACTTC.